The source of this T cell receptor (beta chain) is a study of cytomegalovirus exposure and HLA in healthy donors. Use of 60 Vbeta and 13 Jbeta primers characterized the PCR. Libraries were prepared by immunoSEQ multiplex PCR; TCRdb keeps only in-frame clonotypes and omits some of them. The sample holds 120,000 to 150,000 clones, almost 80% seen once. In regard to this clone: Its antigen is not identified.

Germline V gene sequence: CDR1 SGHRS, CDR2 YFSETQ. V shed 0 bases, J shed 2 bases, and the junction held 4 bases outside the gene matches. There are 15 residues in the CDR3. Study-level points and caveats: In vitro work confirmed that a few CMV-associated chains recognize CMV antigens. A later analysis appeared to link common viral pathogens to several of the most significant clusters. A link between a missense DCLRE1C variant and TCR beta V- and J-gene trimming emerged from a later analysis. An ancestry cluster, one associated with Asian ancestry, reportedly showed fewer N-insertions than the approximately 670-donor mean in a later analysis.

The V and J genes are TRBV5-1 and TRBJ1-1; TRBD1 matches at 7 bases. This receptor was identified in a young man in good health and CMV-seronegative. The sequenced sample was PBMCs. This CDR3 is CASSLVGQHNTEAFF. DNA of the CDR3: TGCGCCAGCAGCTTGGTGGGACAGCATAACACTGAAGCTTTCTTT.